The source of this T cell receptor (beta chain) is a study of T-cell memory formation after mild COVID-19. Background on the study: Largely, TCR clusters stayed within a single donor. Overall study findings and caveats: Clones that contracted from day 15 to 85 had balanced CD4/CD8; later expanders were CD4+ biased. Shrinking CD4+ clones were chiefly CM and EM; CD8+ ones were chiefly EMRA. Researchers found some responding clones in pre-infection memory, a sign that cross-reactive memory joined.

Germline V gene lookup returns CDR1 MGHRA and CDR2 YSYEKL. V was clipped by 1 base and J by 7 bases, with 22 bases between them. This CDR3 has 17 amino acids. In this sample, this clonotype turned up a few times. Its antigen is currently unknown. TCRdb fed the 5' RACE reads into MiXCR, producing one record per CDR3 protein. The sample comprises 200,000 to 300,000 distinct CDR3 sequences, over 15% of which are singletons, and under 25% rests with the top ten. The sample was PBMCs or a T cell subset sorted from them (not recorded which). V is TRBV4-1 and J is TRBJ1-1; D is unresolved. This sequence was found in a man aged 18 to 29 who had mild COVID-19 (a few samples of this study predate the infection). Cell type and time point are not known. The CDR3 DNA sequence: TGCGCCAGCAGCCAAGGTTTCTACCTTGAAATGGGCCGTGAAGCTTTCTTT. It encodes CASSQGFYLEMGREAFF.